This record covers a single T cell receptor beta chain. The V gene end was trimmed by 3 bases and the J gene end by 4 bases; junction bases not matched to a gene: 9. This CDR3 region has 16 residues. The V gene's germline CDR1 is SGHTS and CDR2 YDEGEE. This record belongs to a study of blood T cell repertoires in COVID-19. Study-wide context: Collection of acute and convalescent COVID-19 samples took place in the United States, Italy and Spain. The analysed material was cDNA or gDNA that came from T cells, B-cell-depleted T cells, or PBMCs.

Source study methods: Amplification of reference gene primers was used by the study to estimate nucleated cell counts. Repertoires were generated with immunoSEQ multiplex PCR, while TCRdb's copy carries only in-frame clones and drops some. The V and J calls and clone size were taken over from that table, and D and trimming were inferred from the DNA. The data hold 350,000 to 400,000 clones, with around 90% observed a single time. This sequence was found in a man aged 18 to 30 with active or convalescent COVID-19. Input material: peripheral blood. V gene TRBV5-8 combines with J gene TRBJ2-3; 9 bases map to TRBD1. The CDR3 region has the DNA TGTGCCAGCAGCTCGGGACAGGGACTTTTAGCAGATACGCAGTATTTT. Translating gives CASSSGQGLLADTQYF.